One sample yielded the 23 T cell receptor beta chains listed below, sequenced in a study of T cell responses to AZD1222 COVID-19 vaccine. Sequencing was performed with immunoSEQ multiplex PCR; in TCRdb, only in-frame clones are kept and a portion is missing. The sample has roughly 120,000 clones, nearly 90% seen once. The sequences come from peripheral blood, collected on day 0 of AZD1222 vaccination. Receptor source: an adult in good health.

CDR3 sequence: CAVRTSGSYEQYF. DNA for the CDR3: TGTGCCGTAAGGACTAGCGGCTCCTACGAGCAGTACTTC. The genes are TRBV6-5 and TRBJ2-7, with 10 positions matching TRBD2. Trimming cost V 11 bases and J 0 bases; bases outside gene matches: 4. Per germline, CDR1 MNHEY and CDR2 SVGAGI. The CDR3 is 13 amino acids.

The genes are TRBV29-1 and TRBJ1-2, with D perhaps matching TRBD1 (5 bases). Trimming shortened V by 4 bases and J by 8 bases, and 11 bases separated the two germline ends. CDR3 size: 11 residues. Germline V gene sequence: CDR1 SQVTM, CDR2 ANQGSEA. This CDR3 is CSVAGLQGYTF. The CDR3 nucleotides read TGCAGCGTTGCAGGGCTGCAAGGCTACACCTTC.

This clone showed up just once. Distinct nucleotide sequences in the sample also encode this CDR3. The chain uses TRBV6-6 and TRBJ1-3; D is perhaps TRBD1 (5 bases). V dropped 6 bases and J dropped 3 bases, with 15 bases sitting between them. The CDR3 has 15 residues. In germline, CDR1 is MNHNY, CDR2 SVGAGI (reference sequence). CDR3 coding DNA: TGTGCCAGCAGCCCCCGGGGGGGGAGTGGAAACACCATATATTTT. Translation gives CASSPRGGSGNTIYF.

The rearrangement uses TRBV4-1 and TRBJ2-1; TRBD2 matches at 10 bases. CDR3 length: 17 amino acids. The V and J ends lost 5 bases and 5 bases, in that order; junction bases with no gene match: 12. Germline values: CDR1 MGHRA, CDR2 YSYEKL. This CDR3 is CASSAISGRVIDNEQFF. CDR3 DNA: TGCGCCAGCAGCGCCATAAGCGGGAGGGTCATCGACAATGAGCAGTTCTTC.

The chain combines TRBV4-1 with TRBJ2-7; 7 nucleotides match TRBD1. Germline V gene lookup returns CDR1 MGHRA and CDR2 YSYEKL. This CDR3 contains 16 residues. Unmatched junction bases numbered 8, after V lost 3 bases and J lost 0 bases. The CDR3 loop is CASSQTDRRDSYEQYF. CDR3 bases: TGCGCCAGCAGCCAGACGGACAGGCGAGACTCCTACGAGCAGTACTTC.

CDR3 sequence: CASSQGVGPSGNTIYF. The CDR3 DNA sequence: TGTGCCAGCAGCCAGGGGGTCGGCCCCTCTGGAAACACCATATATTTT. The genes are TRBV14 and TRBJ1-3; TRBD1 is a possible D gene (5 bases). The germline V gene encodes CDR1 SGHDN and CDR2 FVKESK. The CDR3 is 16 amino acids. V shed 3 bases and J shed 0 bases, with 12 bases lying between them.

This chain joins TRBV29-1 and TRBJ2-5, with 8 bases identical to TRBD2. V dropped 6 bases and J dropped 5; count of bases not matched to a gene: 17. This CDR3 region has 16 residues. Germline loops: CDR1 SQVTM, CDR2 ANQGSEA. CDR3 amino acids: CSVTIYGGGPRETQYF. DNA of the CDR3: TGCAGCGTGACCATCTATGGCGGGGGGCCTAGGGAGACCCAGTACTTC.

The chain links TRBV5-1 to TRBJ2-1; 8 nucleotides agree with TRBD2. CDR3 size: 15 residues. The germline V gene encodes CDR1 SGHRS and CDR2 YFSETQ. With 6 bases clipped from V and 5 bases from J, the junction kept 10 bases outside the gene matches. The CDR3 protein is CASTFGTRGHNEQFF. The CDR3 coding sequence is TGCGCCAGCACCTTCGGGACTAGGGGTCACAATGAGCAGTTCTTC.

V gene TRBV11-2 combines with J gene TRBJ2-7; 12 bases fit TRBD2. J lost 2 bases, V lost 3 bases, and 5 bases had no gene match. The CDR3 has 16 amino acids. Germline loops: CDR1 SGHAT, CDR2 FQNNGV. For the CDR3, the DNA is TGTGCCAGCAGCTTTTCAAGACTAGCGGGAGCCTACGAGCAGTACTTC. This encodes CASSFSRLAGAYEQYF.

The chain links TRBV3-1 (or the pseudogene TRBV3-2) to TRBJ1-5; a weak D match, TRBD1 (5 bases). Germline CDR1 is LGHDT and CDR2 is YNNKEL (reference sequence). The CDR3 totals 17 residues. Trimming took off 1 base at V and 3 bases at J, with 16 bases between the two ends. DNA of the CDR3: TGTGCCAGCAGCCAAGTGCACTGGGGCAGGGTCAATCAGCCCCAGCATTTT. Protein sequence: CASSQVHWGRVNQPQHF.

V gene TRBV28 combines with J gene TRBJ1-3; the D is unclear. The CDR3 covers 14 residues. CDR1 and CDR2 from the germline V gene are MDHEN and SYDVKM. Trimming took 7 bases from V and 6 from J, leaving 16 bases between them. CDR3 amino acids: CASTQSARVNTIYF. CDR3 nucleotides: TGTGCCAGCACCCAATCAGCCCGGGTAAACACCATATATTTT.

The chain is built from TRBV18 and TRBJ1-2; D is possibly TRBD1 (5 bases). The germline gives CDR1 KGHSH, CDR2 LQKENI. V lost 1 base to trimming and J lost 6 bases, with 6 bases between them. CDR3 size: 12 residues. For the CDR3, the DNA is TGTGCCAGCTCACCACAGGGGAATGGCTACACCTTC. Protein product: CASSPQGNGYTF.

The chain combines TRBV10-3 with TRBJ2-3; no definite D call. V lost 0 bases and J 6 bases, leaving 13 bases between the germline ends. CDR3 length equals 15 residues. Per the germline V gene, CDR1 is ENHRY and CDR2 is SYGVKD. This CDR3 is CAISESDLSPDTQYF. CDR3 in DNA: TGTGCCATCAGTGAGTCGGATCTCTCTCCTGATACGCAGTATTTT.

Comment on this clone: One end of the junction does not line up with germline, which may come from a read error. The chain uses TRBV15 and TRBJ1-2, with 8 nucleotides matching TRBD1. Germline V CDR1 and CDR2: LNHNV, YYDKDF (reference sequence). CDR3 size: 14 residues. CDR3 coding DNA: TGTGCCACCAGCAGAGATGGGGGGACAGGCCAAAGGGCCTTC. Its protein is CATSRDGGTGQRAF.

The rearrangement joins TRBV12-3 or TRBV12-4 to TRBJ1-1; TRBD1 is a possible D gene (5 bases). Deletions cut 5 bases from V and 3 bases from J, with 10 bases between. The CDR3 consists of 13 residues. CDR3 region: CASSSDSYTEAFF. The CDR3 DNA is TGTGCCAGCAGTAGCGACAGTTACACTGAAGCTTTCTTT.

The chain recombines TRBV7-9 with TRBJ1-6; D is perhaps TRBD1 (5 bases). V gave up 1 base and J gave up 7 bases, with 14 bases separating them. CDR1 SEHNR and CDR2 FQNEAQ come from the germline V gene (reference sequence). The CDR3 has 16 amino acids. The CDR3 nucleotides read TGTGCCAGCAGCTTAGATCAGGCAGGGCGAAATTCACCCCTCCACTTT. Encoded protein: CASSLDQAGRNSPLHF.

This clone occurred once. The J gene is TRBJ2-5, the V gene TRBV3-1 (or the pseudogene TRBV3-2); 8 bases line up with TRBD2. The germline V gene encodes CDR1 LGHDT and CDR2 YNNKEL (reference sequence). The junction had 4 bases not matched to a gene; V was cut back by 0 bases and J by 4 bases. The CDR3 is 15 amino acids. CDR3 region: CASSQDPGLVETQYF. In DNA form, the CDR3 reads TGTGCCAGCAGCCAAGATCCGGGACTAGTAGAGACCCAGTACTTC.

The sample holds one count of this clone. The genes are TRBV28 and TRBJ2-3; TRBD2 agrees at 9 bases. Losses at the gene ends were 4 bases for V and 5 bases for J; bases not matched to a gene: 7. The CDR3 consists of 15 residues. Germline V gene lookup returns CDR1 MDHEN and CDR2 SYDVKM. This chain's CDR3 is CASSSPAGGKDTQYF. In nucleotides, the CDR3 is TGTGCCAGCAGTTCCCCAGCGGGAGGTAAAGATACGCAGTATTTT.

V gene TRBV28 combines with J gene TRBJ1-2, with 7 bases fitting TRBD1. There are 13 residues in the CDR3. Trimming removed 8 bases from V and 5 bases from J; junction bases left unmatched: 8. CDR1 is MDHEN and CDR2 is SYDVKM in the germline V gene. CDR3 sequence reads: CASRSGTAYGYTF. DNA of the CDR3: TGTGCCAGCCGTTCCGGGACAGCGTATGGCTACACCTTC.

This clone was observed a handful of times. V is TRBV9 and J is TRBJ2-3; tentatively, D is TRBD1 (6 bases). Germline CDR1 reads SGDLS; CDR2 reads YYNGEE. The CDR3 is 15 amino acids. Deletions cut 3 bases from V and 1 base from J, with 12 bases between. CDR3 sequence: CASSDQGSGTDTQYF. CDR3 coding DNA: TGTGCCAGCAGCGACCAGGGGTCAGGCACAGATACGCAGTATTTT.

The chain couples TRBV28 to TRBJ1-1; D is uncertain. This CDR3 comprises 12 residues. Deletions cut 8 bases from V and 7 bases from J, with 14 bases between. Germline lookup yields CDR1 MDHEN and CDR2 SYDVKM. The CDR3 loop is CASEIGVGEAFF. As DNA, the CDR3 is TGTGCCAGCGAAATTGGGGTTGGTGAAGCTTTCTTT.

The genes are TRBV4-3 and TRBJ1-6; perhaps TRBD1 as D (5 bases). The CDR3 spans 17 residues. Germline V gives CDR1 LGHNA, CDR2 YSLEER. V was pared by 0 bases and J by 8 bases, with 17 bases between. CDR3 region: CASSQDAAGRLDSPLHF. CDR3 bases: TGCGCCAGCAGCCAAGATGCGGCAGGGAGACTTGATTCACCCCTCCACTTT.

The rearrangement joins TRBV5-1 to TRBJ1-4; 10 bases are a match to TRBD1. The trim removed 5 bases at V and 8 bases at J, leaving 3 bases unmatched. Per the germline V gene, CDR1 is SGHRS and CDR2 is YFSETQ. The CDR3 runs 13 residues. The CDR3 sequence is CASSEDRGEKLFF. Here the CDR3 DNA reads TGCGCCAGCAGTGAGGACAGGGGGGAAAAACTGTTTTTT.